This T cell receptor (beta chain) is drawn from a study of blood T cell repertoires in COVID-19. Data came from immunoSEQ multiplex PCR; TCRdb stores just in-frame clones and leaves some out. This table holds roughly 150,000 clones, 80% found once. The CDR3 runs 16 residues. After removal of 4 bases from V and 2 bases from J, the junction contained 10 bases not matched to a gene. CDR1 SGHDT and CDR2 YYEEEE come from the germline V gene. The TCR sequence derives from a woman between 55 and 75 years old who had recovered from COVID-19. This chain links TRBV5-6 with TRBJ2-5; 8 bases match TRBD1. The sample consisted of PBMCs or T cells enriched from blood (not recorded which). DNA of the CDR3: TGTGCCAGCAGCGGGCGGACAGGGCCCAAACAAGAGACCCAGTACTTC. Translated: CASSGRTGPKQETQYF.